A selection of T cell receptor beta chains follows, all from one sample in a study of cytomegalovirus exposure and HLA in healthy donors. This table comes from immunoSEQ multiplex PCR, and its TCRdb copy is limited to in-frame clones, with some not included. The sample includes some 78,000 clones, about 80% of them seen just once. The sequencing input was PBMCs. The receptors were gathered from a woman aged 50 to 65 in good health and CMV-seropositive. Both conserved end residues are part of each CDR3. Fields, in order: D gene, clone size, J gene, V gene, CDR3 DNA, CDR3 protein. The D gene is left open where the match is weak. Not all rows give a size; the values are once, few, many and, for expanded clones, a class.

. . TRBJ1-1 TRBV5-6 TGTGCCAGCAGCTTGACTCTTTACAGTCGATTTGATGCTTTCTTT CASSLTLYSRFDAFF
TRBD1 . TRBJ2-7 TRBV5-1 TGCGCCAGCAGCCGAGGACAGGGGTTCTACGAGCAGTACTTC CASSRGQGFYEQYF
. . TRBJ1-1 TRBV19 TGTGCCAGTAGTCCAGGAGGGGAAGGTTGGTACACTGAAGCTTTCTTT CASSPGGEGWYTEAFF
TRBD1 . TRBJ1-1 TRBV30 TGTGCCTGGAGCAACGACAGGGCGAGAGGGGCTGAAGCTTTCTTT CAWSNDRARGAEAFF
. . TRBJ1-3 TRBV7-9 TGTGCCAGCAGCTCCGGTTTGAGGTCTGGAAACACCATATATTTT CASSSGLRSGNTIYF
TRBD1 . TRBJ1-4 TRBV13 TGTGCCAGCAGCTTCTCGACAGGGGCTAATGAAAAACTGTTTTTT CASSFSTGANEKLFF
. once TRBJ2-1 TRBV9 TGTGCCAGCAGCGTAGGAATAGATGAGCAGTTCTTC CASSVGIDEQFF
. . TRBJ2-6 TRBV4-1 TGCGCCAGCAGCCTCCAGGGCTCTGGGGCCAACGTCCTGACTTTC CASSLQGSGANVLTF
. few TRBJ2-1 TRBV6-5 TGTGCCAGCACCCAAGGGGGGGACGGGGGCAATGAGCAGTTCTTC CASTQGGDGGNEQFF
. . TRBJ1-5 TRBV7-2 TGTGCCAGCAGCTTAGTGGCTCAGCCCCAGCATTTT CASSLVAQPQHF
. few TRBJ1-1 TRBV9 TGTGCCAGCAGCGTAGCTGGCAACCGGAACACTGAAGCTTTCTTT CASSVAGNRNTEAFF
TRBD2 . TRBJ2-2 TRBV6-5 TGTGCCAGCAGTTCCCCGATCGGGGGGGGAACCGGGGAGCTGTTTTTT CASSSPIGGGTGELFF
TRBD1 few TRBJ1-1 TRBV6-6 TGTGCCAGCAGTGCACAGGGGGCTGTAACTGAAGCTTTCTTT CASSAQGAVTEAFF
. . TRBJ2-7 TRBV2 TGTGCCAGCGGGACTCCTGCCTACGAGCAGTACTTC CASGTPAYEQYF
. . TRBJ2-2 TRBV2 TGTGCCAGCAGATTGGACAGGCGGGGAGTAGCGGGGGAGCTGTTTTTT CASRLDRRGVAGELFF
TRBD1 . TRBJ1-2 TRBV11-2 TGTGCCAGCAGCTCCTCGGACAGGGCGAGTGGCTACACCTTC CASSSSDRASGYTF
. . TRBJ2-3 TRBV5-1 TGCGCCAGCAGCTTTGCGGGGCAGGCAGATACGCAGTATTTT CASSFAGQADTQYF
. once TRBJ1-4 TRBV6-5 TGTGCCAGCAGTTACGACGGGATGTGGGAAAAACTGTTTTTT CASSYDGMWEKLFF
. . TRBJ1-5 TRBV7-8 TGTGCCAGCAGCTTAGGGATCCGGGCAGGGTCGAATCAGCCCCAGCATTTT CASSLGIRAGSNQPQHF
TRBD2 . TRBJ2-1 TRBV12-5 TGTGCTAGTGGTTTGTTGCGGGAGCGGAACAATGAGCAGTTCTTC CASGLLRERNNEQFF
. . TRBJ2-7 TRBV7-2 TGTGCCAGCAGCCTACAGGGAAGGGACGAGCAGTACTTC CASSLQGRDEQYF
TRBD1 few TRBJ1-2 TRBV9 TGTGCCAGCAGCGTAGTTAGTAACAGGGACAGGGGGCATGGCTACACCTTC CASSVVSNRDRGHGYTF
. . TRBJ1-2 TRBV13 TGTGCCAGCAGCTTGGGGGGTTCTCCCTATGGCTACACCTTC CASSLGGSPYGYTF
. . TRBJ2-1 TRBV12-5 TGTGCTAGTGGTTTGGCCAACAGATGGGATGAGCAGTTCTTC CASGLANRWDEQFF
. . TRBJ1-1 TRBV7-2 TGTGCCAGCAGCCCGCCGACAGTGAACACTGAAGCTTTCTTT CASSPPTVNTEAFF
. once TRBJ2-2 TRBV27 TGTGCCAGCAGACCCTTACAGGGCCCCATCGCCACCGGGGAGCTGTTTTTT CASRPLQGPIATGELFF
. . TRBJ1-5 TRBV2 TGTGCCAGCAGTGAAGATCAAACAGGGACCCAGCCCCAGCATTTT CASSEDQTGTQPQHF
TRBD2 . TRBJ2-2 TRBV7-9 TGTGCCAGCACCGATACTAGCGGGAGGGCCGGGTACACCGGGGAGCTGTTTTTT CASTDTSGRAGYTGELFF
. . TRBJ1-6 TRBV6-6 TGTGCCAGCAGTTACCTAAGGGGGTTGCTCCACTTT CASSYLRGLLHF
. . TRBJ2-1 TRBV14 TGTGCCAGCAGCCAAGAACTTACCCGTTGGCGGAATGAGCAGTTCTTC CASSQELTRWRNEQFF
TRBD1 . TRBJ2-7 TRBV19 TGTGCCAGTAGTCCTCGGACAGGGACAAGGGGCGAGCAGTACTTC CASSPRTGTRGEQYF
. . TRBJ1-3 TRBV7-6 TGTGCCAGCAGCTTAGAACAGTTTGTCTCTGGAAACACCATATATTTT CASSLEQFVSGNTIYF
TRBD1 . TRBJ1-3 TRBV7-9 TGTGCCAGCGGCTCAACCGTCACGTCAGAGGGGGCAGGGAACACCATATATTTT CASGSTVTSEGAGNTIYF
. . TRBJ2-1 TRBV14 TGTGCCAGCAGCCAACCCGAGCATGGGCCCTTCTACAATGAGCAGTTCTTC CASSQPEHGPFYNEQFF
TRBD1 . TRBJ1-3 TRBV12-5 TGTGCTAGTGGTCCCGGGACAGGGAGTATCCTTGACACCATATATTTT CASGPGTGSILDTIYF
TRBD1 . TRBJ1-2 TRBV6-1 TGTGCCAGCAGGGACGGGACAGGGGTTATCTATGGCTACACCTTC CASRDGTGVIYGYTF
. . TRBJ2-5 TRBV5-1 TGCGCCAGCAGCTTGGGCGACAGGACAAGCCAAGAGACCCAGTACTTC CASSLGDRTSQETQYF
. . TRBJ1-5 TRBV19 TGTGCCAGTAGTCGACAAATTGATCAGCCCCAGCATTTT CASSRQIDQPQHF
. . TRBJ1-2 TRBV10-3 TGTGCCACAACCGGGGCAGGGGCGAACTATGGCTACACCTTC CATTGAGANYGYTF
. . TRBJ2-3 TRBV7-3 TGTGCCAGCAGCTTAAGTGGGGGGGGCCAGCAAATCCCAGATACGCAGTATTTT CASSLSGGGQQIPDTQYF
. once TRBJ1-2 TRBV7-3 TGTGCCAGCAGCTTAGTGGGAGGGGCGAACTATGGCTACACCTTC CASSLVGGANYGYTF
. few TRBJ2-2 TRBV14 TGTGCCAGCAGCCGGCAGGGAAGGGAGCTGTTTTTT CASSRQGRELFF
. . TRBJ2-7 TRBV5-1 TGCGCCAGCAGCCCGGAGGCATTATCCTACGAGCAGTACTTC CASSPEALSYEQYF
TRBD1 once TRBJ1-2 TRBV7-9 TGTGCCAGCAGCCCAGGACAGGGGGCTAACTATGGCTACACCTTC CASSPGQGANYGYTF
TRBD1 once TRBJ1-3 TRBV19 TGTGCCAGTAGGGGACAGCTCTCTGGAAACACCATATATTTT CASRGQLSGNTIYF